This T cell receptor (beta chain) was documented in a study of shared clonotypes between healthy human individuals (dated by TCRdb to 2018 to 2021). Study-level background: The cohort included a few men and a couple of women between 18 and 49 years of age. For each donor, CD4 naive and CD4 memory were each given three plates, CD8 naive was given two plates, and CD8 memory was given one plate. To estimate repertoire size and how much clonotype sharing occurs between individuals, the study deeply sequenced the blood TCR repertoires of roughly 5 healthy adults. To increase sequencing depth and limit assay-specific biases, different laboratories used diverse techniques to prepare libraries and sequence TCR repertoires. Between about 0.9 and 8.9 billion PBMCs per donor were obtained by leukapheresis.

The CDR3 goes from the cysteine to the phenylalanine over 16 residues. Only the CDR3 part of the read is kept: 48 bases, read in frame from the first base. Relative to germline, V is 0 bases shorter and J is 2 bases shorter, with 14 bases between their ends. The germline V gene specifies MNHNS as CDR1 and SASEGT as CDR2. With respect to this clone: It lacks a known antigen. No much larger clone exists at a distance of one base, and base qualities are not known.

Overall results and qualifications from the work: Because the study included a small number of donors, the genetic and exposure-history diversity represented was limited. Incomplete sequencing was indicated by rarefaction of sorted-subset datasets, despite the large sequencing depth. Pairwise subsampling led to the expectation that sequencing depth would affect the degree of clonotype sharing among donors. Only blood was sampled, and tissue TCR repertoires likely differ from those in blood. Compared with non-shared clonotypes, the clonotypes found in all four sorted-subset donors had higher generation probabilities. Roughly 5% of naive CD4, around 3.6% of naive CD8, about 2.5% of memory CD4, and 0.4% of memory CD8 clonotypes were shared across four donors. Naive subsets generally had larger estimated clonotype richness than memory subsets did.

TCR CDR3 regions were amplified from genomic DNA by multiplex PCR using the deep immunoSEQ assay. For each cell subset, the extracted genomic DNA was distributed evenly across all wells of several immunoSEQ 96-well plates, and each plate served as one replicate. For sorted subsets, about 220 ng of genomic DNA, equivalent to 25,000 to 35,000 T cell genomes, went into each replicate PCR. The purified libraries were quantified using a Qubit 3.0 fluorometer, sized with a Bioanalyzer 2100, and then quantified again using the KAPA Library Quantification kit. Every immunoSEQ 96-well plate was sequenced on a separate single-read 150-cycle Illumina NextSeq 550 flow cell. The published analysis was carried out like this. Because the immunoSEQ output held only junctional sequences and lacked quality scores, the filtering could not match the filtering applied to full-length reads. Sequences were annotated with PyIR, a Python wrapper for IgBLAST v1.9, and V/J genes and CDR3 were assigned using IMGT germline references. Reads were filtered out if the reads had weak V/J assignments (E-value above 1e-6), no CDR3, stop codons, out-of-frame junctions, or ambiguous translated residues. V3J clonotypes were defined by identical inferred V gene, J gene, and CDR3 amino acid sequence. To compute the percentage overlap between repertoires, the number of shared unique clonotypes was divided by the size of the smaller repertoire. Richness of each repertoire was evaluated using RTK rarefaction, the Chao1 estimator, and Recon v2.1 estimates of unobserved clonotypes. OLGA was used to compute generation probabilities for all TCRbeta clonotypes that the gDNA method yielded from a few donors. Here the immuneACCESS table is served through TCRdb, limited to in-frame sequences with V and J called. Missing clones are a known gap in these copies; in checked studies unresolved V genes cover under half, and the rest lacks a known reason. V, J and clone size were drawn from that table, and D and trimming were deduced from the DNA. The sample table lists about 2 million clones, over 85% of them with a count of one. The ten largest clones represent under 0.15% of the sample.

Healthy HIV-negative adults with no recently reported acute infections or vaccinations were included as donors. Only Caucasian adults living in Nashville, Tennessee, USA were represented among the donors. CD4+ T cells were enriched by magnetic negative selection, after which naive cells were positively selected on CD45RA and the negative fraction was taken as the memory subset. After blood collection by leukapheresis, PBMCs were isolated using Ficoll-Histopaque density gradient centrifugation and then cryopreserved in the vapor phase of liquid nitrogen. Purity and quantity of every magnetically sorted T cell population were checked by analytical flow cytometry. Genomic DNA was isolated from each sorted fraction and quantified by UV absorbance on a Nanodrop 2000c.

The sequence derives from a young man in good health. In this chain, TRBV6-1 is recombined with TRBJ2-7; the D element might be TRBD1 or TRBD2, as each aligns at 6 bases. Sequencing was carried out using naive CD4+ T cells sorted from blood. The cell subset or site label, as the study defines it: CD45RA+ positively selected. This receptor carries the CDR3 CASSEAGGRRTYEQYF. The nucleotide sequence is given as TGTGCCAGCAGTGAAGCAGGGGGGCGTAGGACCTACGAGCAGTACTTC.